This T cell receptor beta chain was identified during a study of vaccination and CD4 T cells after COVID-19. Germline-derived CDR1 and CDR2 are SGHNT and YYREEE (reference sequence). The CDR3 is 15 amino acids. Losses at the gene ends were 2 bases for V and 4 bases for J; bases not matched to a gene: 5. The Oncomine TCR Beta short-read assay was what sequenced the DNA obtained from cultured CD4+ T cells. Cultured CD4+ T cells yielded the extracted genomic DNA. TCRdb re-analysed the PCR reads in MiXCR, keeping a single row per CDR3 protein. The sample shows 7,500 to 9,000 distinct CDR3 sequences, 15% to 25% of them seen only once. As to this clonotype: Its target is unknown.

Indicated treatment: roughly 10-day PBMC culture with coronavirus spike peptide pools or control peptides (ViraFEST assay). Sample: CD4+ T cells from blood, cultured in vitro, taken after SARS-CoV-2 vaccination. This chain links TRBV5-4 with TRBJ2-5; 10 nucleotides match TRBD1. This sequence was found in a human donor who had recovered from COVID-19. CDR3 region: CASSFGGQGGETQYF. CDR3 in DNA: TGTGCCAGCAGCTTCGGCGGACAGGGGGGAGAGACCCAGTACTTC.